These 2 T cell receptor beta chains came from one sample sequenced in a study of cytomegalovirus exposure and HLA in healthy donors (dated 2017 in TCRdb). Libraries were built with the immunoSEQ multiplex PCR assay. TCRdb took over this immuneACCESS table, retaining in-frame rearrangements with V and J assigned. Such tables are incomplete; in checked studies, under half of the missing clones stem from an unresolved V gene, and the remainder is unexplained. Present in this sample are about 120,000 clones, 85% to 90% of which were seen just once. Roughly 2% of the sample belongs to the ten largest clones. The sequencing sample was made of PBMCs. Receptors were obtained from a woman aged 25 to 39 in good health and CMV-seronegative.

The rearrangement links TRBV4-2 to TRBJ1-2, with TRBD1 matching 7 bases. The CDR3 spans 14 residues. Germline-derived CDR1 and CDR2 are LGHNA and YNFKEQ. V lost 2 bases and J lost 4; bases outside the gene matches: 4. In nucleotides, the CDR3 is TGTGCCAGCAGCCAACTCCGGGACAGCTATGGCTACACCTTC. This translates into CASSQLRDSYGYTF.

The CDR3 loop is CSAPGQPTYTF. The CDR3 DNA reads as TGCAGTGCTCCGGGACAGCCGACCTACACCTTC. The J gene is TRBJ1-2, the V gene TRBV20-1, with 7 bases that match TRBD1. The V gene end was trimmed by 5 bases and the J gene end by 10 bases; junction bases not matched to a gene: 7. The CDR3 has 11 amino acids. Looked up from germline, CDR1 is DFQATT and CDR2 is SNEGSKA (reference sequence).